Below are 29 T cell receptor beta chains sequenced from a single sample in a study of blood T cell repertoires in COVID-19 (dated by TCRdb to the early 2020s). Library method: the immunoSEQ multiplex PCR assay. Drawn from immuneACCESS, this table holds only the in-frame rearrangements with V and J called that TCRdb kept. Clones are partly lost; checked studies trace under half to an unresolved V gene and leave the rest unexplained. In this sample the table shows roughly 250,000 clones, approximately 91% of which occur a single time. 1% to 1.5% of the sample rests with the top ten. The sample was PBMCs or T cells enriched from blood (not recorded which). Source of these receptors: a human donor in a cohort exposed to, infected with or recovered from COVID-19 (not recorded which). The donor label of this sample is uncertain.

The V and J genes are TRBV9 and TRBJ1-5; perhaps TRBD1 as D (5 bases). This CDR3 spans 13 amino acids. In germline, CDR1 is SGDLS, CDR2 YYNGEE. V lost 0 bases and J lost 9, with 10 bases in between. CDR3: CASSVEGFGPQHF. In DNA form, the CDR3 reads TGTGCCAGCAGCGTAGAGGGGTTCGGGCCCCAGCATTTT.

V is TRBV7-3 and J is TRBJ2-3; D unclear. V lost 1 base and J 2 bases, leaving 13 bases between the germline ends. CDR1 is SGHTA, CDR2 FQGTGA, per germline. The CDR3 contains 16 residues. The CDR3 here is CASSLNEATVTDTQYF. CDR3 nucleotide sequence: TGTGCCAGCAGCTTAAACGAGGCAACCGTCACAGATACGCAGTATTTT.

The chain combines TRBV30 with TRBJ2-1, with unresolved D. Germline loops: CDR1 GTSNPN, CDR2 SVGIG (reference sequence). The CDR3 is 13 residues long. V gave up 2 bases and J gave up 6 bases, with 11 bases separating them. CDR3 bases: TGTGCCTGGAGTCTAAGTCCCACCAATGAGCAGTTCTTC. It translates to CAWSLSPTNEQFF.

The V gene is TRBV5-1, the J gene TRBJ2-5; D uncertain. The germline V gene encodes CDR1 SGHRS and CDR2 YFSETQ. V was pared by 0 bases and J by 4 bases, with 7 bases between. This CDR3 has 13 amino acids. In nucleotides, the CDR3 is TGCGCCAGCAGCTTGGCAGGTAGAGAGACCCAGTACTTC. As protein: CASSLAGRETQYF.

The chain uses TRBV30 and TRBJ2-5; D is ambiguous. Germline loops: CDR1 GTSNPN, CDR2 SVGIG (reference sequence). The CDR3 has 13 amino acids. The ends were cut back, 5 bases at V and 5 bases at J, with 15 bases in the middle. The CDR3 DNA follows: TGTGCCTGGGCCCCTTACCCGGTCGAGACCCAGTACTTC. Its translation: CAWAPYPVETQYF.

The V and J genes are TRBV30 and TRBJ1-5; no firm D call. Per the germline V gene, CDR1 is GTSNPN and CDR2 is SVGIG (reference sequence). Trimming removed 5 bases at V and 1 base at J, with 15 bases between. CDR3 size: 15 residues. As DNA, the CDR3 is TGTGCCTGGGCACATGGTGTATTAAGCAATCAGCCCCAGCATTTT. Translated: CAWAHGVLSNQPQHF.

The V call is TRBV2, the J call TRBJ2-5, with 8 bases identical to TRBD2. The germline V gene has CDR1 SNHLY and CDR2 FYNNEI. J gave up 3 bases and V 6 bases, and 9 bases lay outside the gene matches. The CDR3 totals 15 residues. CDR3 protein: CASRTPGSGKETQYF. As DNA, the CDR3 is TGTGCCAGCAGGACCCCTGGTAGCGGGAAAGAGACCCAGTACTTC. Drawing the rest from reference TRBV2 and TRBJ2-5, the complete variable domain is EPEVTQTPSHQVTQMGQEVILRCVPISNHLYFYWYRQILGQKVEFLVSFYNNEISEKSEIFDDQFSVERPDGSNFTLKIRSTKLEDSAMYFCASRTPGSGKETQYFGPGTRLLVL.

The chain recombines TRBV4-3 with TRBJ1-2, with D possibly TRBD1 on 5 matching bases. CDR3 length: 14 residues. The germline V and J ends were trimmed by 2 bases and 4 bases, with 11 bases remaining between them. CDR1 and CDR2 from the germline V gene are LGHNA and YSLEER. CDR3 in DNA: TGCGCCAGCAGCCAAAACCGACAGAGCTATGGCTACACCTTC. Its protein is CASSQNRQSYGYTF.

CDR3: CASSLRDQPQHF. The DNA of the CDR3 is TGTGCCAGCAGCTTAAGAGATCAGCCCCAGCATTTT. This chain links TRBV7-9 with TRBJ1-5, with no clear D. V lost 2 bases, J lost 5 bases, and 4 bases lay in between. Per germline, CDR1 SEHNR and CDR2 FQNEAQ (reference sequence). The CDR3 totals 12 residues.

This clone appeared a few times. CDR3 nucleotides: TGTGCCATCGCTGACAGGGGGTGGGGCTCCTACGAGCAGTACTTC. Protein: CAIADRGWGSYEQYF. V usage is TRBV10-3 and J usage is TRBJ2-7; TRBD1 agrees at 9 bases. Germline V gene sequence: CDR1 ENHRY, CDR2 SYGVKD. The CDR3 length is 15 residues. The junction had 8 bases not matched to a gene; V was cut back by 8 bases and J by 0 bases.

This chain connects TRBV5-1 to TRBJ1-2, with D perhaps TRBD1 (6 bases). There are 16 residues in the CDR3. V was clipped by 4 bases and J by 1 base, with 17 bases between them. Germline lookup yields CDR1 SGHRS and CDR2 YFSETQ. DNA of the CDR3: TGCGCCAGCAGCCCACACAGGGATTTGAGTAACTATGGCTACACCTTC. This codes for CASSPHRDLSNYGYTF. Looking up the rest from reference TRBV5-1 and TRBJ1-2 gives the full variable domain: KAGVTQTPRYLIKTRGQQVTLSCSPISGHRSVSWYQQTPGQGLQFLFEYFSETQRNKGNFPGRFSGRQFSNSRSEMNVSTLELGDSALYLCASSPHRDLSNYGYTFGSGTRLTVV.

The CDR3 DNA sequence: TGTGCCAGCTTCCAGGGGGCGAACACCGGGGAGCTGTTTTTT. The encoded protein is CASFQGANTGELFF. The chain joins TRBV2 to TRBJ2-2; 7 bases fit TRBD1. V shed 8 bases and J 0 bases; nucleotides not matched to a gene: 3. Germline CDR1 is SNHLY and CDR2 is FYNNEI. This CDR3 has 14 residues.

J is TRBJ1-5 and V is TRBV19, with 9 bases matching TRBD1. CDR1 is LNHDA and CDR2 is SQIVND in the germline V gene (reference sequence). The V and J ends lost 5 bases and 8 bases, in that order; junction bases with no gene match: 7. The CDR3 loop spans 14 amino acids. CDR3 nucleotides: TGTGCCAGTAGTGGGGACAGGGCGAATGAGCCCCAGCATTTT. The encoded protein is CASSGDRANEPQHF.

This chain uses TRBV10-3 with TRBJ2-3, with 7 bases lining up with TRBD2. Germline CDR1 ENHRY, CDR2 SYGVKD. J was trimmed by 5 bases and V by 9 bases; bases with no gene match: 11. There are 14 residues in the CDR3. Written as DNA, the CDR3 is TGTGCCATGGGGGGGTCCGTCACGAAAGATACGCAGTATTTT. This translates into CAMGGSVTKDTQYF.

The chain carries TRBV29-1 and TRBJ1-1, with 10 bases aligning to TRBD1. The CDR3 covers 13 residues. With 7 bases clipped from V and 3 bases from J, the junction kept 5 bases outside the gene matches. CDR1 is SQVTM, CDR2 ANQGSEA, per germline. The CDR3 region has the DNA TGCAGCGCTGCGACAGGGGGCGACACTGAAGCTTTCTTT. It is translated as CSAATGGDTEAFF. Complete variable domain (other parts from reference TRBV29-1 and TRBJ1-1): SAVISQKPSRDICQRGTSLTIQCQVDSQVTMMFWYRQQPGQSLTLIATANQGSEATYESGFVIDKFPISRPNLTFSTLTVSNMSPEDSSIYLCSAATGGDTEAFFGQGTRLTVV.

This clone was detected a few times. V usage is TRBV2 and J usage is TRBJ1-5; unclear D gene. This CDR3 comprises 16 residues. V was pared by 5 bases and J by 0 bases, with 14 bases between. Germline V gives CDR1 SNHLY, CDR2 FYNNEI. CDR3 region: CASSRESGGSNQPQHF. The CDR3 DNA sequence: TGTGCCAGCAGTAGAGAGTCAGGAGGTAGCAATCAGCCCCAGCATTTT. Complete variable domain (other parts from reference TRBV2 and TRBJ1-5): EPEVTQTPSHQVTQMGQEVILRCVPISNHLYFYWYRQILGQKVEFLVSFYNNEISEKSEIFDDQFSVERPDGSNFTLKIRSTKLEDSAMYFCASSRESGGSNQPQHFGDGTRLSIL.

The gene calls are TRBV12-5 and TRBJ1-3; 7 bases map to TRBD1. V trimming: 4 bases; J trimming: 0 bases; junction bases outside the gene matches: 12. CDR3 size: 18 residues. In germline, CDR1 is LGHNT, CDR2 FRNRAP. CDR3 sequence (DNA): TGTGCTAGTGGTTCTCCTCGGACAGGCCCGAGCTCTGGAAACACCATATATTTT. The encoded protein is CASGSPRTGPSSGNTIYF. The whole variable domain, filled in from reference TRBV12-5 and TRBJ1-3, reads DARVTQTPRHKVTEMGQEVTMRCQPILGHNTVFWYRQTMMQGLELLAYFRNRAPLDDSGMPKDRFSAEMPDATLATLKIQPSEPRDSAVYFCASGSPRTGPSSGNTIYFGEGSWLTVV.

The chain is built from TRBV5-6 and TRBJ1-1; D call uncertain. Per germline, CDR1 SGHDT and CDR2 YYEEEE. Trimming shortened V by 4 bases and J by 12 bases, and 16 bases separated the two germline ends. The CDR3 runs to 12 residues. The CDR3 loop reads CASSQPLGVTFF. The CDR3 coding sequence is TGTGCCAGCAGCCAGCCATTGGGAGTAACTTTCTTT.

This chain joins TRBV4-1 and TRBJ2-1, with D perhaps TRBD2 (5 bases). The ends were cut back, 4 bases at V and 5 bases at J, with 18 bases in the middle. Germline V gene data show CDR1 as MGHRA and CDR2 as YSYEKL. This CDR3 contains 16 residues. CDR3 residues: CASSPHPGSGNNEQFF. The CDR3 DNA reads as TGCGCCAGCAGCCCCCATCCCGGGTCGGGGAACAATGAGCAGTTCTTC.

The J gene is TRBJ2-3, the V gene TRBV4-1; 9 bases match TRBD2. The V and J ends lost 4 bases and 1 base, in that order; junction bases with no gene match: 0. Germline loops: CDR1 MGHRA, CDR2 YSYEKL. CDR3 length equals 14 residues. The CDR3 DNA reads TGCGCCAGCAGCCTAGCGGGGGGCACAGATACGCAGTATTTT. It is translated as CASSLAGGTDTQYF.

This rearrangement joins TRBV3-1 (or the pseudogene TRBV3-2) to TRBJ2-3; TRBD2 agrees at 11 bases. The V segment lost 4 bases and the J segment 1 base; nucleotides outside the gene matches: 4. The germline gives CDR1 LGHDT, CDR2 YNNKEL (reference sequence). The CDR3 covers 16 residues. CDR3 in amino acids: CASSLFSGGGTDTQYF. The CDR3 nucleotides are TGTGCCAGCAGCCTTTTTAGCGGGGGGGGCACAGATACGCAGTATTTT.

The chain uses TRBV5-1 and TRBJ1-2; TRBD1 matches 9 bases. V lost 4 bases, J lost 2 bases, and 9 bases stayed unmatched. This CDR3 region has 16 residues. Germline assignment: CDR1 SGHRS and CDR2 YFSETQ. This CDR3 reads CASSALPGQGNYGYTF. CDR3 nucleotides: TGCGCCAGCAGCGCCCTACCGGGACAGGGAAACTATGGCTACACCTTC.

This chain connects TRBV14 to TRBJ2-2, with TRBD1 matching over 9 bases. Unmatched junction bases numbered 3, after V lost 2 bases and J lost 2 bases. CDR1 is SGHDN and CDR2 is FVKESK in the germline V gene. CDR3 size: 16 residues. The CDR3 DNA follows: TGTGCCAGCAGCCAATGGACAGGGGCCAACACCGGGGAGCTGTTTTTT. It encodes CASSQWTGANTGELFF.

This chain connects TRBV29-1 to TRBJ2-7; D is ambiguous. Germline CDR1 is SQVTM and CDR2 is ANQGSEA. Trimming removed 2 bases from V and 4 bases from J, with 15 bases in between. The CDR3 is 14 residues long. The CDR3 DNA follows: TGCAGCGTTGAAACCCAGCAGTCCGGGTACGAGCAGTACTTC. This translates into CSVETQQSGYEQYF.

A single count supports this clone. This chain connects TRBV3-1 (or the pseudogene TRBV3-2) to TRBJ2-7, with a weak D call TRBD2 (6 bases). Germline V gene data show CDR1 as LGHDT and CDR2 as YNNKEL (reference sequence). The CDR3 has 15 residues. Trimming removed 1 base from V and 3 bases from J, with 13 bases in between. The CDR3 region has the DNA TGTGCCAGCAGCCAAGGTCCGGGACTCCGCTACGAGCAGTACTTC. This sequence encodes CASSQGPGLRYEQYF.

The rearrangement joins TRBV9 to TRBJ1-4, with TRBD1 matching over 7 bases. The CDR3 length is 15 residues. Germline trimming cut 3 bases from V and 5 bases from J; bases unmatched to any gene: 7. The germline V gene has CDR1 SGDLS and CDR2 YYNGEE. The CDR3 reads CASSARTGSNEKLFF. The CDR3 DNA reads TGTGCCAGCAGCGCGCGGACAGGCAGCAATGAAAAACTGTTTTTT.

The chain has TRBV7-6 and TRBJ1-1; D uncertain. The CDR3 loop spans 12 amino acids. The V gene lost 2 bases and the J gene lost 4 bases, with 5 bases spanning the gap. CDR1 is SGHVS and CDR2 is FNYEAQ in the germline V gene. CDR3 DNA: TGTGCCAGCAGCTTAACGGGCACTGAAGCTTTCTTT. Its protein is CASSLTGTEAFF.

The table lists this clone with a count of one. The rearrangement uses TRBV12-3 or TRBV12-4 and TRBJ1-4; D uncertain. This CDR3 has 13 residues. V dropped 3 bases and J dropped 8 bases, with 10 bases sitting between them. CDR3 loop: CASSLGSPEKLFF. Written as DNA, the CDR3 is TGTGCCAGCAGTTTGGGCAGTCCGGAAAAACTGTTTTTT.

The CDR3 protein is CAWSTGGAADTQYF. DNA of the CDR3: TGTGCCTGGAGTACTGGGGGGGCAGCAGATACGCAGTATTTT. This chain uses TRBV30 with TRBJ2-3; D possibly corresponds to TRBD2 (7 bases). This CDR3 contains 14 residues. Germline loops: CDR1 GTSNPN, CDR2 SVGIG (reference sequence). Trimming took off 2 bases at V and 4 bases at J, with 13 bases between the two ends.